Described below is a single T cell receptor beta chain sequence and its context. This specimen comes from a study of blood T cell repertoires in COVID-19. Germline V gene lookup returns CDR1 SQVTM and CDR2 ANQGSEA. Trimming removed 7 bases at V and 6 bases at J, with 16 bases between. The CDR3 is 13 amino acids. The protocol was immunoSEQ multiplex PCR, while the TCRdb copy is restricted to in-frame clones and leaves out a portion. The data contain more than 200,000 clones, approximately 86% of them singletons. Sequenced input: peripheral blood. The TCR sequence derives from a woman in her sixties or seventies with COVID-19, enrolled during active disease. The gene calls are TRBV29-1 and TRBJ2-4; D perhaps matches TRBD2 (5 bases). The CDR3 DNA sequence: TGCAGCGCCGTAAGCCCTAGCCGAAACATTCAGTACTTC. It yields the protein CSAVSPSRNIQYF.